Listed here are 26 T cell receptor beta chains from one sample, sequenced in a study of T cell responses to AZD1222 COVID-19 vaccine. Measured with immunoSEQ multiplex PCR; TCRdb has only the in-frame clones, and not every one. The repertoire includes around 83,000 clones, about 83% of them detected once, and 8.5% to 9% sits in the top ten. The sample was peripheral blood, taken on day 0 of AZD1222 vaccination. Every receptor here comes from an adult in good health.

The chain joins TRBV2 to TRBJ2-7; D might be TRBD2 (6 bases). V was clipped by 8 bases and J by 12 bases, with 17 bases between them. The length of the CDR3 is 11 residues. Germline loops: CDR1 SNHLY, CDR2 FYNNEI. The CDR3 bases are TGTGCCAGCTTCTGGGGGGATGTGCCGTACTTC. This translates into CASFWGDVPYF.

The chain couples TRBV7-3 to TRBJ2-2; D gene ambiguous. The V end was cut by 1 base, the J end by 4 bases, with 7 bases between. CDR1 is SGHTA and CDR2 is FQGTGA in the germline V gene. This CDR3 is built from 14 residues. The CDR3 protein is CASSLSMSTGELFF. Here the CDR3 DNA reads TGTGCCAGCAGCTTAAGCATGTCCACCGGGGAGCTGTTTTTT.

Remarks on this clone: A junction end diverges from the germline sequence, so it may reflect a read error. V usage is TRBV7-7 and J usage is TRBJ2-3; D is uncertain. This CDR3 is built from 14 residues. Looked up from germline, CDR1 is SSHAT and CDR2 is FNYEAQ (reference sequence). The CDR3 reads CASSSSPSTDTQYF. The CDR3 DNA reads as TGTGCTAGCAGCTCTTCCCCCAGCACAGATACGCAGTATTTT.

J is TRBJ2-5 and V is TRBV11-2, with 9 bases fitting TRBD1. This CDR3 has 15 residues. The V gene end was trimmed by 5 bases and the J gene end by 5 bases; junction bases not matched to a gene: 9. Germline V CDR1 and CDR2: SGHAT, FQNNGV. The DNA for the CDR3 is TGTGCCAGCAGCGACCTAACAGGGGGCGTTGAGACCCAGTACTTC. Translation gives CASSDLTGGVETQYF.

The chain couples TRBV9 to TRBJ1-4; TRBD1 matches at 7 bases. CDR1 is SGDLS and CDR2 is YYNGEE in the germline V gene. The J segment lost 4 bases and the V segment lost 4 bases, leaving 7 bases of the junction unmatched. The CDR3 length is 15 residues. DNA of the CDR3: TGTGCCAGCAGCCTAGGGACAGCAGATAATGAAAAACTGTTTTTT. Protein sequence: CASSLGTADNEKLFF.

V gene TRBV19 combines with J gene TRBJ2-2; tentative D call: TRBD2 (5 bases). Per the germline V gene, CDR1 is LNHDA and CDR2 is SQIVND (reference sequence). The CDR3 spans 15 residues. V lost 10 bases to trimming and J lost 1 base, with 16 bases between them. The CDR3 here is CATQLRGLNTGELFF. As DNA, the CDR3 is TGTGCCACCCAGCTTAGAGGACTGAACACCGGGGAGCTGTTTTTT. The whole variable domain, remainder taken from reference TRBV19 and TRBJ2-2, is DGGITQSPKYLFRKEGQNVTLSCEQNLNHDAMYWYRQDPGQGLRLIYYSQIVNDFQKGDIAEGYSVSREKKESFPLTVTSAQKNPTAFYLCATQLRGLNTGELFFGEGSRLTVL.

This clone has only one observation. CDR3 nucleotide sequence: TGTGCCAGTCCGGGACTAGCGGACTACGAGCAGTACTTC. Translating gives CASPGLADYEQYF. V gene TRBV6-4 combines with J gene TRBJ2-7; 11 bases line up with TRBD2. The CDR3 length is 13 residues. V shed 9 bases, J shed 3 bases, and the junction held 4 bases outside the gene matches. Looked up from germline, CDR1 is MRHNA and CDR2 is SNTAGT.

The chain recombines TRBV5-4 with TRBJ1-5; maybe TRBD1 (6 bases). CDR1 is SGHNT and CDR2 is YYREEE in the germline V gene (reference sequence). The germline V and J ends were trimmed by 4 bases and 3 bases, with 14 bases remaining between them. This CDR3 is 15 amino acids long. The CDR3 coding sequence is TGTGCCAGCAGCAAGGGGGGGGGCAACAATCAGCCCCAGCATTTT. Protein: CASSKGGGNNQPQHF.

The chain employs TRBV6-2 or TRBV6-3 and TRBJ1-5; D gene uncertain. Trimming stripped 5 bases from V and 11 bases from J, with 13 bases between. The CDR3 has 12 residues. Germline CDR1 reads MNHEY; CDR2 reads SVGEGT. The CDR3 loop reads CASSGEGWAQHF. CDR3 DNA: TGTGCCAGCAGTGGTGAGGGTTGGGCCCAGCATTTT.

The chain employs TRBV5-8 and TRBJ1-2; 8 bases align to TRBD1. With V trimmed by 4 bases and J by 1 base, 12 bases remained unmatched. Germline V CDR1 and CDR2: SGHTS, YDEGEE. The CDR3 contains 17 residues. In DNA form, the CDR3 reads TGTGCCAGCAGCCCCAGGACAGGGTGGGGGATTAACTATGGCTACACCTTC. Amino acids: CASSPRTGWGINYGYTF.

V and J are TRBV19 and TRBJ2-1; 8 nucleotides agree with TRBD2. Germline lookup yields CDR1 LNHDA and CDR2 SQIVND (reference sequence). The J segment lost 1 base and the V segment lost 7 bases, leaving 3 bases of the junction unmatched. The CDR3 extends over 14 amino acids. The chain's CDR3 is CASTASGSYNEQFF. The CDR3 DNA reads TGTGCCAGTACGGCTAGCGGGTCCTACAATGAGCAGTTCTTC.

This clone showed up just a few times. This chain joins TRBV11-2 and TRBJ2-7; 8 nucleotides align to TRBD1. The CDR3 totals 13 residues. J was trimmed by 6 bases and V by 6 bases; bases with no gene match: 7. Looked up from germline, CDR1 is SGHAT and CDR2 is FQNNGV. DNA of the CDR3: TGTGCCAGCAGACAAGGACAGGGCCGCGAGCAGTACTTC. Protein sequence: CASRQGQGREQYF. Variable domain in full (rest from reference TRBV11-2 and TRBJ2-7): EAGVAQSPRYKIIEKRQSVAFWCNPISGHATLYWYQQILGQGPKLLIQFQNNGVVDDSQLPKDRFSAERLKGVDSTLKIQPAKLEDSAVYLCASRQGQGREQYFGPGTRLTVT.

The chain links TRBV5-6 to TRBJ1-6; no definite D call. Germline lookup yields CDR1 SGHDT and CDR2 YYEEEE. V was shortened by 4 bases and J by 4 bases, with 21 bases between the two germline ends. The CDR3 is 18 amino acids. Here the CDR3 reads CASSRRLVGSRYNSPLHF. The CDR3 DNA follows: TGTGCCAGCAGCCGCCGTTTAGTGGGATCTCGGTATAATTCACCCCTCCACTTT.

The chain recombines TRBV25-1 with TRBJ2-1; maybe TRBD2 (5 bases). V lost 4 bases and J 0 bases, leaving 13 bases between the germline ends. Per germline, CDR1 MGHDK and CDR2 SYGVNS. CDR3 size: 16 residues. The CDR3 nucleotides are TGTGCCAGCAGTGGGGTAGAAGGGAGCTCCTACAATGAGCAGTTCTTC. It encodes CASSGVEGSSYNEQFF.

The rearrangement links TRBV27 to TRBJ1-1; D ambiguous. In germline, CDR1 is MNHEY, CDR2 SMNVEV (reference sequence). This CDR3 is 13 amino acids long. V was trimmed by 5 bases and J by 7 bases, leaving 14 bases between them. This chain's CDR3 is CASSGRPVSEAFF. CDR3 nucleotides: TGTGCCAGCAGTGGACGTCCCGTTAGTGAAGCTTTCTTT.

This clone was found once. This chain joins TRBV4-1 and TRBJ1-3; D unresolved. The CDR3 totals 15 residues. The V end was cut by 0 bases, the J end by 0 bases, with 6 bases between. Looked up from germline, CDR1 is MGHRA and CDR2 is YSYEKL. The chain's CDR3 is CASSQDGSSGNTIYF. The CDR3 DNA follows: TGCGCCAGCAGCCAAGACGGAAGCTCTGGAAACACCATATATTTT.

The chain carries TRBV12-3 or TRBV12-4 and TRBJ2-3, with 8 positions matching TRBD2. This CDR3 contains 12 residues. The ends lost 6 bases at V and 8 bases at J; junction bases unmatched: 4. In DNA, the CDR3 is TGTGCCAGCAGCGGGGGGGCGTTTACGCAGTATTTT. It encodes CASSGGAFTQYF.

The V gene is TRBV9, the J gene TRBJ2-1; TRBD2 aligns across 7 bases. The CDR3 extends over 18 amino acids. Per germline, CDR1 SGDLS and CDR2 YYNGEE. V lost 0 bases, J lost 7 bases, and 16 bases stayed unmatched. CDR3 coding DNA: TGTGCCAGCAGCGTAGGATCAGTCCGGCGGGAGAGTATGAATGAGCAGTTCTTC. Its protein product is CASSVGSVRRESMNEQFF.

Here the CDR3 reads CASSSHGGLTDTQYF. For the CDR3, the DNA is TGTGCCAGCAGTTCCCACGGGGGCCTCACAGATACGCAGTATTTT. The genes are TRBV27 and TRBJ2-3, with D possibly called TRBD1 or TRBD2 (6 bases each). This CDR3 comprises 15 residues. Deletions cut 4 bases from V and 2 bases from J, with 13 bases between. Per the germline V gene, CDR1 is MNHEY and CDR2 is SMNVEV (reference sequence).

The rearrangement links TRBV19 to TRBJ1-5; the D gene is possibly TRBD1 (6 bases). Germline CDR1 reads LNHDA; CDR2 reads SQIVND (reference sequence). The CDR3 totals 16 residues. Trimming stripped 1 base from V and 2 bases from J, with 12 bases between. The CDR3 is CASSIVTGMGNQPQHF. CDR3 sequence (DNA): TGTGCCAGTAGTATAGTAACAGGGATGGGCAATCAGCCCCAGCATTTT.

This clone was seen only a few times. The V call is TRBV27, the J call TRBJ2-1; a possible D gene is TRBD2 (5 bases). V lost 2 bases, J lost 4 bases, and 15 bases lay in between. The CDR3 sequence is 16 residues long. The germline CDR1 and CDR2 sequences are MNHEY and SMNVEV (reference sequence). The CDR3 nucleotides read TGTGCCAGCAGTTTAGGCTCAGCCGAGGGTTACAATGAGCAGTTCTTC. Its protein product is CASSLGSAEGYNEQFF.

V is TRBV19 and J is TRBJ2-5; TRBD2 is a possible D gene (5 bases). Trimming removed 2 bases at V and 1 base at J, with 14 bases between. The CDR3 loop spans 16 amino acids. Germline V gene sequence: CDR1 LNHDA, CDR2 SQIVND (reference sequence). The CDR3 DNA reads TGTGCCAGTAGTATACTTTCGCCGAGCGGCCAAGAGACCCAGTACTTC. Protein: CASSILSPSGQETQYF.

This chain links TRBV30 with TRBJ2-3; D not certain. Trimming took off 5 bases at V and 5 bases at J, with 11 bases between the two ends. Germline CDR1 and CDR2: GTSNPN and SVGIG (reference sequence). CDR3 length: 12 residues. The CDR3 bases are TGTGCCTGGGCAGACTCGGGAGATACGCAGTATTTT. Residues: CAWADSGDTQYF.

This rearrangement joins TRBV9 to TRBJ1-2; no firm D call. Germline-derived CDR1 and CDR2 are SGDLS and YYNGEE. This CDR3 has 15 amino acids. V was trimmed by 0 bases and J by 6 bases, leaving 15 bases between them. This CDR3 reads CASSVEPPTVDGYTF. In nucleotides, the CDR3 is TGTGCCAGCAGCGTAGAACCCCCTACAGTGGATGGCTACACCTTC.

This clone was picked up a small number of times. V usage is TRBV10-3 and J usage is TRBJ2-5; 7 bases match TRBD1. The germline V gene encodes CDR1 ENHRY and CDR2 SYGVKD. The trim removed 3 bases at V and 5 bases at J, leaving 6 bases unmatched. The CDR3 covers 14 residues. In nucleotides, the CDR3 is TGTGCCATCAGTGAAAAAGGGGGCGGGGAGACCCAGTACTTC. Residues: CAISEKGGGETQYF.

V and J are TRBV13 and TRBJ1-3; TRBD1 is a possible D gene (5 bases). The CDR3 contains 17 residues. V lost 4 bases to trimming and J lost 0 bases, with 16 bases between them. Per the germline V gene, CDR1 is PRHDT and CDR2 is FYEKMQ (reference sequence). DNA for the CDR3: TGTGCCAGCAGCTGGACACTCGGGACGAGCTCTGGAAACACCATATATTTT. This sequence encodes CASSWTLGTSSGNTIYF. Drawing the rest from reference TRBV13 and TRBJ1-3, the complete variable domain is AAGVIQSPRHLIKEKRETATLKCYPIPRHDTVYWYQQGPGQDPQFLISFYEKMQSDKGSIPDRFSAQQFSDYHSELNMSSLELGDSALYFCASSWTLGTSSGNTIYFGEGSWLTVV.